The next 20 T cell receptor beta chains were all read from a single sample in a study of identifying expanded T cells in peripheral blood. Libraries were prepared by immunoSEQ multiplex PCR; TCRdb keeps only in-frame clonotypes and omits some of them. The sample comprises 100,000 or so clones, roughly 85% of which are singletons, and roughly 17% rests with the top ten. Sequenced sample: blood. Source of these receptors: a person aged 18-70 years in good health.

The chain has TRBV19 and TRBJ1-1, with D perhaps TRBD1 (6 bases). The germline V and J ends were trimmed by 7 bases and 6 bases, with 21 bases remaining between them. The CDR3 is made up of 15 amino acids. The germline CDR1 and CDR2 sequences are LNHDA and SQIVND (reference sequence). CDR3 protein: CASTERARGEAEAFF. For the CDR3, the DNA is TGTGCCAGTACCGAGCGTGCCAGGGGAGAGGCTGAAGCTTTCTTT.

The CDR3 DNA reads TGTGCCAGTGGACGGAACACTGAAGCTTTCTTT. Its translation is CASGRNTEAFF. V gene TRBV6-1 combines with J gene TRBJ1-1; D call uncertain. The CDR3 has 11 amino acids. V was clipped by 9 bases and J by 1 base, with 6 bases between them. Germline values: CDR1 MNHNS, CDR2 SASEGT.

To note about this clone: The sample contains more than one DNA sequence encoding this CDR3. The chain employs TRBV4-3 and TRBJ1-2, with D perhaps TRBD1 (5 bases). The CDR3 length is 14 residues. Germline-derived CDR1 and CDR2 are LGHNA and YSLEER. Trimming took 0 bases from V and 5 from J, leaving 10 bases between them. The CDR3 spells CASSQETGGYGYTF. CDR3 coding DNA: TGCGCCAGCAGCCAAGAAACGGGGGGATATGGCTACACCTTC.

The rearrangement uses TRBV7-2 and TRBJ1-1, with D unresolved. The V end was cut by 5 bases, the J end by 1 base, with 8 bases between. The CDR3 contains 13 residues. Germline CDR1 reads SGHTA; CDR2 reads FQGNSA. CDR3 sequence: CASSTTENTEAFF. The CDR3 nucleotides read TGTGCCAGCAGCACGACGGAGAACACTGAAGCTTTCTTT.

This clone was counted a few times. This chain connects TRBV2 to TRBJ1-5; tentatively, D is TRBD1 (6 bases). The CDR3 length is 13 residues. V lost 3 bases and J 6 bases, leaving 9 bases between the germline ends. Germline assignment: CDR1 SNHLY and CDR2 FYNNEI. The CDR3 spells CASSDRGGQPQHF. In DNA form, the CDR3 reads TGTGCCAGCAGTGATAGGGGGGGTCAGCCCCAGCATTTT.

This clone is a singleton in its sample. J is TRBJ2-1 and V is TRBV5-4; D is ambiguous. Germline CDR1 reads SGHNT; CDR2 reads YYREEE (reference sequence). The CDR3 runs to 12 residues. V gave up 4 bases and J gave up 10 bases, with 12 bases separating them. The CDR3 DNA sequence: TGTGCCAGCAGCCCTAGGGTGGACGAGCAGTTCTTC. Amino acids: CASSPRVDEQFF.

The chain combines TRBV6-6 with TRBJ1-1, with 8 bases fitting TRBD1. Germline CDR1 is MNHNY and CDR2 is SVGAGI (reference sequence). CDR3 length equals 13 residues. Trimming cost V 6 bases and J 6 bases; bases outside gene matches: 6. The CDR3 reads CASRTQGAPEAFF. The CDR3 region has the DNA TGTGCCAGCAGGACCCAGGGGGCCCCTGAAGCTTTCTTT.

The J gene is TRBJ2-7, the V gene TRBV5-6; no clear D. Germline CDR1 reads SGHDT; CDR2 reads YYEEEE. This CDR3 contains 10 residues. V was clipped by 7 bases and J by 4 bases, with 6 bases between them. The CDR3 protein is CASGSYEQYF. The CDR3 DNA reads TGTGCCAGCGGCAGTTACGAGCAGTACTTC.

The chain is built from TRBV7-6 and TRBJ2-1; 13 positions match TRBD2. The CDR3 contains 20 residues. The germline V gene encodes CDR1 SGHVS and CDR2 FNYEAQ. V was clipped by 2 bases and J by 6 bases; unmatched bases: 16. The CDR3: CASSLLLLAGGPGLANEQFF. The CDR3, as DNA: TGTGCCAGCAGCTTATTGTTACTAGCGGGGGGGCCGGGGCTAGCCAATGAGCAGTTCTTC.

The CDR3 DNA sequence: TGTGCCAGCAGTGAAGCGCTAGATATAGCCTACGAGCAGTACTTC. Protein: CASSEALDIAYEQYF. The genes are TRBV6-1 and TRBJ2-7; no definite D call. Germline V CDR1 and CDR2: MNHNS, SASEGT. The germline V and J ends were trimmed by 0 bases and 2 bases, with 11 bases remaining between them. The CDR3 is 15 residues long.

Details on this clone: The identical CDR3 is also encoded by other nucleotide sequences in the sample. V usage is TRBV6-5 and J usage is TRBJ2-7; D gene uncertain. The CDR3 spans 14 residues. CDR1 is MNHEY, CDR2 SVGAGI, per germline. V gave up 0 bases and J gave up 2 bases, with 8 bases separating them. The CDR3 protein is CASSYSSQTYEQYF. The CDR3, as DNA: TGTGCCAGCAGTTACTCGTCACAAACCTACGAGCAGTACTTC.

Details on this clone: The CDR3 end shows no conserved phenylalanine or tryptophan, and so a read error is likely. The DNA is left out, because the CDR3 cannot be placed on it with certainty; the CDR3 is given as TCRdb lists it. V is TRBV4-3 and J is TRBJ1-2; TRBD1 is the table's D call, not checked against the DNA. The CDR3 numbers 13 amino acids, ends counted. Germline V gene data show CDR1 as LGHNA and CDR2 as YSLEER. The CDR3: CASSQDKNRGLSY.

The chain is built from TRBV18 and TRBJ1-2, with D perhaps TRBD1 (5 bases). Trimming took 1 base from V and 0 from J, leaving 15 bases between them. CDR3 length: 17 residues. Germline CDR1 is KGHSH and CDR2 is LQKENI. Written as DNA, the CDR3 is TGTGCCAGCTCACCACAGCGCAAAGGGACCGCTAACTATGGCTACACCTTC. The encoded protein is CASSPQRKGTANYGYTF. The whole variable domain, filled in from reference TRBV18 and TRBJ1-2, reads NAGVMQNPRHLVRRRGQEARLRCSPMKGHSHVYWYRQLPEEGLKFMVYLQKENIIDESGMPKERFSAEFPKEGPSILRIQQVVRGDSAAYFCASSPQRKGTANYGYTFGSGTRLTVV.

The genes are TRBV5-1 and TRBJ1-4; 8 bases align to TRBD1. With V trimmed by 4 bases and J by 5 bases, 4 bases remained unmatched. The CDR3 consists of 14 residues. The germline V gene has CDR1 SGHRS and CDR2 YFSETQ. The CDR3 protein is CASSRGQANEKLFF. CDR3 DNA sequence: TGCGCCAGCAGCCGGGGACAGGCGAATGAAAAACTGTTTTTT.

The chain has TRBV2 and TRBJ2-3; TRBD2 aligns across 7 bases. This CDR3 region has 13 residues. CDR1 is SNHLY and CDR2 is FYNNEI in the germline V gene. V gave up 7 bases and J gave up 10 bases; unmatched junction bases: 11. In DNA form, the CDR3 reads TGTGCCAGCAAGTCGGGGGGTAAGGGGTCGCAGTATTTT. The encoded protein is CASKSGGKGSQYF.

For the CDR3, the DNA is TGTGCCAGCAGCTTGGCCGAGGAAGGGATGACTAATGAAAAACTGTTTTTT. Residues: CASSLAEEGMTNEKLFF. The chain has TRBV5-6 and TRBJ1-4; D is unclear. This CDR3 is 17 amino acids long. V was clipped by 0 bases and J by 2 bases, with 14 bases between them. The germline CDR1 and CDR2 sequences are SGHDT and YYEEEE.

This clone appeared a few times. The same CDR3 arises from other DNA sequences in this sample as well. This sequence joins TRBV7-2 and TRBJ2-5, with a weak D call TRBD2 (7 bases). Trimming pared 4 bases from V and 5 bases from J, leaving 17 bases between. Germline V gene lookup returns CDR1 SGHTA and CDR2 FQGNSA. CDR3 length: 15 residues. For the CDR3, the DNA is TGTGCCAGCAGCTATCAAAGGGGGGGCGGGGAGACCCAGTACTTC. It codes for CASSYQRGGGETQYF.

The J gene is TRBJ2-2, the V gene TRBV27; TRBD2 matches at 13 bases. Trimming removed 2 bases from V and 5 bases from J; junction bases left unmatched: 5. The CDR3 spans 17 residues. Germline V gives CDR1 MNHEY, CDR2 SMNVEV (reference sequence). The CDR3 region has the DNA TGTGCCAGCAGTTTAGATACTAGCGGGGGGGCAACCGGGGAGCTGTTTTTT. Translating it yields CASSLDTSGGATGELFF.

This sequence joins TRBV6-4 and TRBJ1-1; D possibly corresponds to TRBD1 (5 bases). Germline V gene sequence: CDR1 MRHNA, CDR2 SNTAGT. Trimming took 6 bases from V and 1 from J, leaving 15 bases between them. The CDR3 consists of 15 residues. This CDR3 reads CASRREGMTNTEAFF. DNA of the CDR3: TGTGCCAGCAGAAGAGAGGGGATGACGAACACTGAAGCTTTCTTT.

This clone has only a few counts. The V and J genes are TRBV4-1 and TRBJ2-7; no clear D. V lost 4 bases to trimming and J lost 0 bases, with 16 bases between them. This CDR3 has 16 amino acids. Germline CDR1 is MGHRA and CDR2 is YSYEKL. The CDR3 DNA reads TGCGCCAGCAGCCTCGGAACAAGCGTTGACTCCTACGAGCAGTACTTC. The encoded protein is CASSLGTSVDSYEQYF.